This T cell receptor (beta chain) is drawn from a study of response to subunit inactivated influenza vaccine. Overall study results and limits: Few additional T cells are recruited per seasonal influenza vaccination, authors suggested.

Points on this clonotype: Antigen: not known.

MiXCR was run by TCRdb on the RT-PCR reads, yielding one entry per CDR3 protein. The data contain some 480,000 distinct CDR3 sequences, about 10% of them singletons. Sequencing was performed on PBMCs from blood, taken roughly 45 days after vaccination. The clonotype was recovered from a man aged 50-60 years who received an inactivated influenza vaccine.

As DNA, the CDR3 is TGTGCCAGCAGTCCCCGGGACAGGGCCATGAACACTGAAGCTTTCTTT. Residues: CASSPRDRAMNTEAFF. The chain combines TRBV28 with TRBJ1-1, with 9 bases that match TRBD1. The CDR3 has 16 residues. V lost 5 bases to trimming and J lost 0 bases; unmatched junction nucleotides: 7. Germline lookup yields CDR1 MDHEN and CDR2 SYDVKM.